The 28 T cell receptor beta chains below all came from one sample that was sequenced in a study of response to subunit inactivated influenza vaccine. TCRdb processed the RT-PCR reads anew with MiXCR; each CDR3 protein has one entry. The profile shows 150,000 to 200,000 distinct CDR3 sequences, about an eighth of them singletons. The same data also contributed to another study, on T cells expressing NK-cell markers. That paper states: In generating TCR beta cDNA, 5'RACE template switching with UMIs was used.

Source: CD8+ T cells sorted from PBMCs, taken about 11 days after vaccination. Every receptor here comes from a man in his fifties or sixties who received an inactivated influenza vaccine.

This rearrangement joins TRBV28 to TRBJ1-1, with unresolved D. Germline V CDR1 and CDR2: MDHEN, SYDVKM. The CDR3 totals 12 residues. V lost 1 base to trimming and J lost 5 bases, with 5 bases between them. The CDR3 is CASSLFRTEAFF. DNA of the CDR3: TGTGCCAGCAGTTTATTTAGGACTGAAGCTTTCTTT. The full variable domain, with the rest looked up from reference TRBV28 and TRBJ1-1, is DVKVTQSSRYLVKRTGEKVFLECVQDMDHENMFWYRQDPGLGLRLIYFSYDVKMKEKGDIPEGYSVSREKKERFSLILESASTNQTSMYLCASSLFRTEAFFGQGTRLTVV.

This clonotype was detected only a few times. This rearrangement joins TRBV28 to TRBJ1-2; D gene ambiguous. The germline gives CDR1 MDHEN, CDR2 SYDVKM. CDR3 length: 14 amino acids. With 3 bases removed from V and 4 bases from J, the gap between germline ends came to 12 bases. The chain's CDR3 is CASSFGRAFYGYTF. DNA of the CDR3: TGTGCCAGCAGTTTTGGTCGGGCCTTCTATGGCTACACCTTC.

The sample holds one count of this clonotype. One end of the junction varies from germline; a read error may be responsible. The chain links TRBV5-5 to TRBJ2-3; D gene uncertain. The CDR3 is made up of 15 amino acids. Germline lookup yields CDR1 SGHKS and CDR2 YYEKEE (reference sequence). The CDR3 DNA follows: TGTGTCAGCAGTTATACCAGGAGTAGCACAGATACGCAGTATTTT. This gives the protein CVSSYTRSSTDTQYF.

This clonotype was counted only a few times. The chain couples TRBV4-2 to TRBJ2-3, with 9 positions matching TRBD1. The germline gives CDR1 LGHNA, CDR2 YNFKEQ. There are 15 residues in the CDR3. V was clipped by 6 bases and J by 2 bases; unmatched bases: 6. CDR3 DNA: TGTGCCAGCAGGCCCGGGACAGGGCTCACAGATACGCAGTATTTT. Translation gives CASRPGTGLTDTQYF.

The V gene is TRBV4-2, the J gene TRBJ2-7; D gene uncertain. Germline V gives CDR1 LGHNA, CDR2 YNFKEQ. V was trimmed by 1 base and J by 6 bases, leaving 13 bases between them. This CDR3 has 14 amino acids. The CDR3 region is CASSQGQNDPEQYF. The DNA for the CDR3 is TGTGCCAGCAGCCAAGGTCAAAACGATCCCGAGCAGTACTTC.

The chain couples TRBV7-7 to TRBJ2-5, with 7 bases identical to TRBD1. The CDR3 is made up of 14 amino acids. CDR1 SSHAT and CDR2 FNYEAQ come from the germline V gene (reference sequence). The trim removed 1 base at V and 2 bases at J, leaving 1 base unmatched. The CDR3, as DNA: TGTGCCAGCAGCTTAGAGGGACAGCAAGAGACCCAGTACTTC. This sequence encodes CASSLEGQQETQYF.

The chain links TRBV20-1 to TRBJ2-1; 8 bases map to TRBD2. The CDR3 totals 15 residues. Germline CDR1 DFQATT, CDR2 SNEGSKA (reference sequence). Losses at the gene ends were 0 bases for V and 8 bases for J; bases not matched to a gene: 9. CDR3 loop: CSARDRGGTLDEQFF. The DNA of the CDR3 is TGCAGTGCTAGAGATCGGGGGGGGACGTTGGATGAGCAGTTCTTC.

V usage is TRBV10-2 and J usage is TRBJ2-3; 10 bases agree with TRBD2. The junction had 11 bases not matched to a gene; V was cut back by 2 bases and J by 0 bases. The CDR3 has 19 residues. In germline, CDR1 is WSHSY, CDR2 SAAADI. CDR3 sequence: CASSEPSLAGLTSTDTQYF. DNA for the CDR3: TGCGCCAGCAGTGAGCCCTCACTAGCGGGGTTGACTAGCACAGATACGCAGTATTTT.

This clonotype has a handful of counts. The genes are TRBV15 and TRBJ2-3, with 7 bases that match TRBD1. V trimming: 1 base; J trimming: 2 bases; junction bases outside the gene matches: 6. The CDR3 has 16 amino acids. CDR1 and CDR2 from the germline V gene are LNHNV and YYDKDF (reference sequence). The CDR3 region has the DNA TGTGCCACCAGCAGAGGAGACAGGGTTGCCACAGATACGCAGTATTTT. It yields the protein CATSRGDRVATDTQYF.

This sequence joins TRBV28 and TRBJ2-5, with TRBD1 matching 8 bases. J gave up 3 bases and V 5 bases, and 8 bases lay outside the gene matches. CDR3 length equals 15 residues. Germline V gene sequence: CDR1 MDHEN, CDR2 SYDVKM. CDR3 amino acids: CASSPGTGVEETQYF. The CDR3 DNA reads TGTGCCAGCAGTCCCGGGACAGGTGTAGAAGAGACCCAGTACTTC.

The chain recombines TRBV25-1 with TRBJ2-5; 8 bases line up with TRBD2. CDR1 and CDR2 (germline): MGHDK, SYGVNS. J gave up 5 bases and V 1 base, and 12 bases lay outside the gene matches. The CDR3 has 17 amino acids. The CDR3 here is CASSEFGLAGRSETQYF. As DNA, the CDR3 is TGTGCCAGCAGTGAATTTGGGCTAGCGGGTAGGTCGGAGACCCAGTACTTC.

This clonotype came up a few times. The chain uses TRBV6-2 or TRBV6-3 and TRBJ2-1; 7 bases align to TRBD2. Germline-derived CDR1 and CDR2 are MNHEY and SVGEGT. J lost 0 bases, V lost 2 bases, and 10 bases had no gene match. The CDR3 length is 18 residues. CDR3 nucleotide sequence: TGTGCCAGCAGTTACACAACTAGCGATACGACCTCCTACAATGAGCAGTTCTTC. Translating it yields CASSYTTSDTTSYNEQFF.

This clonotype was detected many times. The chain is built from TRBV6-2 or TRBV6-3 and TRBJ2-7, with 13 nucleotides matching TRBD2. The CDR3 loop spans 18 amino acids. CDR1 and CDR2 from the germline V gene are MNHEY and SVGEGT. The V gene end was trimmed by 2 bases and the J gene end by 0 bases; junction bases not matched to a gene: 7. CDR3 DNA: TGTGCCAGCAGTTACCGTTCCGGGACTAGCGGGGCCTCCTACGAGCAGTACTTC. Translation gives CASSYRSGTSGASYEQYF.

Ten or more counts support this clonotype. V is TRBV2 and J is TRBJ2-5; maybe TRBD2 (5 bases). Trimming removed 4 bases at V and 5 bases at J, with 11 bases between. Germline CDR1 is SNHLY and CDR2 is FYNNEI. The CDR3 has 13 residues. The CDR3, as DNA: TGTGCCAGCAGTGGAGTCAGGAGGGAGACCCAGTACTTC. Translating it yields CASSGVRRETQYF.

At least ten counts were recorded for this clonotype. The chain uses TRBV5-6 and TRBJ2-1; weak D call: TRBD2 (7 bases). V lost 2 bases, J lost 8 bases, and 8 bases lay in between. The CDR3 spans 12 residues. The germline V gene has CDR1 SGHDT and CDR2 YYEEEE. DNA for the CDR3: TGTGCCAGCAGCTTAGGGGGGGATGAGCAGTTCTTC. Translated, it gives CASSLGGDEQFF.

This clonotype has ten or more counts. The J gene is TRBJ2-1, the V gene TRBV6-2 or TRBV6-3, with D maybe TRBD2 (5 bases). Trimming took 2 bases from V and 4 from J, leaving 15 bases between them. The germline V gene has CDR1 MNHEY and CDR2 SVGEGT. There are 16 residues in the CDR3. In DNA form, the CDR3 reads TGTGCCAGCAGTTACGCCCCCGGGGTGGGTTACAATGAGCAGTTCTTC. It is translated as CASSYAPGVGYNEQFF.

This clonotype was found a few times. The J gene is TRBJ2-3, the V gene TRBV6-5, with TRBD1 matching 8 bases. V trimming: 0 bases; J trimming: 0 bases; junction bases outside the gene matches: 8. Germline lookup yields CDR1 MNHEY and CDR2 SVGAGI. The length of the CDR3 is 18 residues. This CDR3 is CASSYSNPGQGSTDTQYF. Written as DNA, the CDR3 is TGTGCCAGCAGTTACTCGAACCCCGGACAGGGTAGCACAGATACGCAGTATTTT.

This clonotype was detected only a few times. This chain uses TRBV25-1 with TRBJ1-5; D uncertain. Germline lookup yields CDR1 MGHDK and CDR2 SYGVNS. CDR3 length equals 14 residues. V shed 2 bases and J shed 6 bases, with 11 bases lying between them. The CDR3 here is CASSELEGSQPQHF. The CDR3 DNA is TGTGCCAGCAGTGAACTCGAAGGTAGTCAGCCCCAGCATTTT.

CDR3 region: CASSFRDRTYEQYF. CDR3 bases: TGTGCCAGCAGCTTCCGGGACAGAACCTACGAGCAGTACTTC. The chain combines TRBV7-6 with TRBJ2-7; TRBD1 aligns across 7 bases. Germline V gene lookup returns CDR1 SGHVS and CDR2 FNYEAQ. The CDR3 sequence is 14 residues long. V dropped 3 bases and J dropped 2; count of bases not matched to a gene: 4.

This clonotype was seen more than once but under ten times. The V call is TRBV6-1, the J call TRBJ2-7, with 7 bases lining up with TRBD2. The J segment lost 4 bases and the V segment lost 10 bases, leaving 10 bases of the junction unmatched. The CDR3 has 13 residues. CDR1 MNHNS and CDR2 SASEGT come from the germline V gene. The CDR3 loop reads CATYRAGEYEQYF. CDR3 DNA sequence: TGTGCCACTTACCGGGCGGGAGAATACGAGCAGTACTTC.

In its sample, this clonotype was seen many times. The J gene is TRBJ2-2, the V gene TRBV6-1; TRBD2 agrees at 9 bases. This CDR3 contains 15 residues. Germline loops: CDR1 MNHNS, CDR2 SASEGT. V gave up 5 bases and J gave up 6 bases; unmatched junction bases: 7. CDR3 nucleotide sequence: TGTGCCAGCAGTCCTTATAGCGGGGGTGCCGGGGAGCTGTTTTTT. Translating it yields CASSPYSGGAGELFF.

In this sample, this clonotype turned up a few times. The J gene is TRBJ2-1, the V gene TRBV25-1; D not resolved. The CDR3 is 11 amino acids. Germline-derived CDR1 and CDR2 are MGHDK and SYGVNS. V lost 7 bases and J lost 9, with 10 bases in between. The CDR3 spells CASKWGSEQFF. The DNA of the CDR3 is TGTGCCAGCAAGTGGGGTAGTGAGCAGTTCTTC.

The chain's CDR3 is CASGTLGGYEQYF. The CDR3 coding sequence is TGTGCCAGCGGAACCCTAGGGGGCTACGAGCAGTACTTC. This chain uses TRBV27 with TRBJ2-7; D possibly corresponds to TRBD1 (6 bases). Germline loops: CDR1 MNHEY, CDR2 SMNVEV (reference sequence). Between the trimmed V and J ends, which lost 8 bases and 3 bases, there was a span of 14 bases. The CDR3 spans 13 residues.

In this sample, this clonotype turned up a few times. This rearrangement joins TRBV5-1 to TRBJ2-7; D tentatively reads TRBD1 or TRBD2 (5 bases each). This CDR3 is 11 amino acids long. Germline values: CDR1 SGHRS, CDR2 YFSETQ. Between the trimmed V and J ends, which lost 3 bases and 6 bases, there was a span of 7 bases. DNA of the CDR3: TGCGCCAGCAGCTGGGGGACCGAGCAGTACTTC. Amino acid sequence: CASSWGTEQYF.

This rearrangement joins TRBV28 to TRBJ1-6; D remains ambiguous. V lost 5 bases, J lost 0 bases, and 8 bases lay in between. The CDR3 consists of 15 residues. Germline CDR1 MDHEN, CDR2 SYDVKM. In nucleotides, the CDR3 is TGTGCCAGCAGTCTTCTCGACTCCTATAATTCACCCCTCCACTTT. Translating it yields CASSLLDSYNSPLHF.

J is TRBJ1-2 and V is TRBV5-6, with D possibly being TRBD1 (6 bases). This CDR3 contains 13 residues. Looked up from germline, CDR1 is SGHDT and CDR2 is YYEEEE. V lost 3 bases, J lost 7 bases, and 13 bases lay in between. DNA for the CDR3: TGTGCCAGCAGCTCGGACAGTTTTTCTGGCTACACCTTC. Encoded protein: CASSSDSFSGYTF.

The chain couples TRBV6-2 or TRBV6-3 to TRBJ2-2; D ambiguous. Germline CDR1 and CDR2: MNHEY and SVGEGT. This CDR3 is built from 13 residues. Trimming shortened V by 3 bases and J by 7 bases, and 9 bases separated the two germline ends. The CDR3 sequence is CASSYGVSGELFF. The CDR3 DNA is TGTGCCAGCAGTTATGGGGTGAGCGGGGAGCTGTTTTTT.

For the CDR3, the DNA is TGTGCCAGCAGTTTATTTAAGGAATACACTGAAGCTTTCTTT. Translated, it gives CASSLFKEYTEAFF. This chain links TRBV27 with TRBJ1-1, with unresolved D. The CDR3 has 14 amino acids. V gave up 1 base and J gave up 3 bases, with 9 bases separating them. In germline, CDR1 is MNHEY, CDR2 SMNVEV (reference sequence).